This T cell receptor beta chain was observed in a study of T cells after yellow fever vaccination. Study results and caveats: Researchers report a weaker secondary response that nonetheless peaked faster, day 5 versus 15. Clonotypes found in both CD4 and CD8 compartments made up a small share. A large majority of primary-vaccination clones showed up again after the booster (approximately 96% CD4, 85% to 90% CD8).

This clonotype was detected only a few times. Its antigen is not known. One end of the junction is discordant with germline, which a read error may explain. CDR1 MGHRA and CDR2 YSYEKL come from the germline V gene. This CDR3 has 12 amino acids. By 5'RACE template switching, TCR cDNA was produced, with a universal primer site and UMIs added in the process. TCRdb re-called the 5' RACE reads through MiXCR, storing one row per CDR3 protein. The sample holds about 74,000 distinct CDR3 sequences; roughly 6.9% are singletons and the top ten take roughly a third. The receptor was derived from a man between 18 and 29 years old who received the YFV17D yellow fever vaccine. V usage is TRBV4-1 and J usage is TRBJ2-1; D call uncertain. The sequenced sample was CD8+ T cells sorted from PBMCs, obtained about 5 days after the first yellow fever vaccination. CDR3 sequence (DNA): TGCGCCAGCAGCCAAGATAGGAGAGGTGTCATTTTC. Its translation is CASSQDRRGVIF.